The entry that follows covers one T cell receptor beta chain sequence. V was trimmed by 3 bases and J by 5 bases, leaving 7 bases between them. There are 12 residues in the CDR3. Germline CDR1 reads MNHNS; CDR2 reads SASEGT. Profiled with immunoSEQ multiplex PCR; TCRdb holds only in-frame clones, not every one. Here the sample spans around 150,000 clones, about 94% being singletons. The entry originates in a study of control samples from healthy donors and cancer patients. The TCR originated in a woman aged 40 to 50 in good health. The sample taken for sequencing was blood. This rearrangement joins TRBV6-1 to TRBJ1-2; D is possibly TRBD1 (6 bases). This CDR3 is CASSDRGYGYTF. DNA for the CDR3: TGTGCCAGCAGTGATAGGGGGTATGGCTACACCTTC.